This paragraph reports one TCR beta chain. Its antigen is not identified. The PCR was carried out with 60 Vbeta primers and 13 Jbeta primers. TCRdb's table, derived via immunoSEQ multiplex PCR, lists solely in-frame clones and lacks some. The table includes 100,000 to 120,000 clones, approximately 80% detected once. V lost 6 bases to trimming and J lost 8 bases, with 10 bases between them. Per the germline V gene, CDR1 is DFQATT and CDR2 is SNEGSKA (reference sequence). CDR3 length: 11 amino acids. The sample is drawn from a study of cytomegalovirus exposure and HLA in healthy donors. Study-wide findings and caveats: Testing in vitro showed a few CMV-associated chains specific for CMV antigens. About 87% or about 30% of the time was how often most TCR beta V segments were productive, according to an earlier analysis. Some V segments, TRBV6-2 and TRBV6-3 among them, were indistinguishable and were therefore excluded.

Healthy bone marrow donors made up the donor group. The source material was PBMCs. The J gene is TRBJ1-4, the V gene TRBV20-1; D is possibly TRBD1 (6 bases). This clonotype was sampled from a woman aged 55-70 years in good health and CMV-seropositive. The chain's CDR3 is CSASGQEKLFF. The CDR3 DNA sequence: TGCAGTGCCAGCGGACAGGAAAAACTGTTTTTT.